The text below deals with one TCR beta chain. Its target is unknown. The CDR3 sequence is 14 residues long. The V end lost 1 base, the J end lost 4 bases, and 10 bases lay between the germline ends. Germline V gives CDR1 MGHRA, CDR2 YSYEKL. Roughly 90,000 TCR templates per sample were sequenced. Libraries were prepared by immunoSEQ multiplex PCR; TCRdb keeps only in-frame clonotypes and omits some of them. The profile covers fewer than 45,000 clones, with roughly nine tenths appearing a single time and roughly 0.25% taken by the ten largest. The sample is drawn from a study of siplizumab effects on memory and regulatory T cells. Broader study findings: Few alloreactive clones mapped to unstimulated subsets. It seemed that naive T cells were more diverse than memory cells and were major contributors to the alloresponse.

In a few donor pairs, unstimulated naive, memory, effector memory and TEMRA subsets were sequenced. The chain has TRBV4-1 and TRBJ1-2; D unclear. This receptor was obtained from a human donor in good health. The sample taken for sequencing was naive CD4+ T cells sorted from blood. CDR3: CASSQVAGTYGYTF. CDR3 coding DNA: TGCGCCAGCAGCCAAGTGGCAGGAACCTATGGCTACACCTTC.